What follows is one T cell receptor (beta chain) and its context. The sample originates from a study of cytomegalovirus exposure and HLA in healthy donors. The method was immunoSEQ multiplex PCR; TCRdb's version includes in-frame clones alone and lacks a portion of them. The sample has roughly 130,000 clones, 85% to 90% seen once. Germline V gene lookup returns CDR1 LGHNA and CDR2 YSLEER. Losses at the gene ends were 0 bases for V and 5 bases for J; bases not matched to a gene: 8. This CDR3 comprises 17 residues. The clonotype originates from a man aged 25-45 years in good health and CMV-seronegative. This chain links TRBV4-3 with TRBJ2-3; TRBD2 matches 10 bases. The sample consisted of PBMCs. The CDR3 reads CASSQDRSGGALDTQYF. CDR3 in DNA: TGCGCCAGCAGCCAAGATCGGAGCGGGGGGGCCTTAGATACGCAGTATTTT.